This T cell receptor (beta chain) was recovered during a study of blood T cell repertoires in COVID-19. For the study at large: Samples taken during acute and convalescent COVID-19 were collected in the United States, Italy and Spain. Sources were T cells, B-cell-depleted T cells, or PBMCs; the material itself was cDNA or gDNA.

This CDR3 spans 18 amino acids. Looked up from germline, CDR1 is SGHVS and CDR2 is FQNEAQ. With V trimmed by 5 bases and J by 0 bases, 6 bases remained unmatched. Repertoires were generated with immunoSEQ multiplex PCR, while TCRdb's copy carries only in-frame clones and drops some. The sample lists 150,000 to 200,000 clones; approximately 84% were seen once. The sequencing sample was made of peripheral blood. This clonotype was sampled from a woman older than 75 with acute or convalescent COVID-19. The chain couples TRBV7-8 to TRBJ2-3, with TRBD2 matching 15 bases. The CDR3 loop reads CASSPGLAGGPSTDTQYF. For the CDR3, the DNA is TGTGCCAGCAGCCCGGGACTAGCGGGAGGACCTAGCACAGATACGCAGTATTTT.